One and the same sample provided the 7 T cell receptor beta chains below, sequenced in a study of T-cell memory formation after mild COVID-19. TCRdb reprocessed the 5' RACE reads via MiXCR and lists one record per CDR3 protein. The table lists about 50,000 distinct CDR3 sequences, around 9.7% of them singletons. Material: PBMCs or a T cell subset sorted from them (not recorded which). All receptors derive from an adult woman who had mild COVID-19 (a few samples of this study predate the infection). Cell type and time point are not known.

This sequence joins TRBV18 and TRBJ1-2, with D tentatively TRBD1 (5 bases). This CDR3 contains 14 residues. CDR1 KGHSH and CDR2 LQKENI come from the germline V gene. V shed 3 bases and J shed 1 base, with 9 bases lying between them. CDR3 sequence (DNA): TGTGCCAGCTCACCGGACATGGTTAACTATGGCTACACCTTC. Amino acid sequence: CASSPDMVNYGYTF.

The CDR3 reads CASSKAGSYEQYF. The CDR3, as DNA: TGTGCCAGTAGTAAAGCCGGGAGCTACGAGCAGTACTTC. The gene calls are TRBV19 and TRBJ2-7; D possibly corresponds to TRBD2 (6 bases). The CDR3 totals 13 residues. Trimming took 4 bases from V and 3 from J, leaving 10 bases between them. Germline V lookup: CDR1 LNHDA, CDR2 SQIVND (reference sequence).

The table lists this clonotype with a few counts. The chain recombines TRBV6-2 or TRBV6-3 with TRBJ2-1; the match to TRBD2 covers 11 bases. The CDR3 is 15 residues long. The V gene end was trimmed by 6 bases and the J gene end by 4 bases; junction bases not matched to a gene: 5. CDR1 MNHEY and CDR2 SVGEGT come from the germline V gene. CDR3 nucleotide sequence: TGTGCCAGCAGCCCACTAGCGGGAGTATACAATGAGCAGTTCTTC. Translating gives CASSPLAGVYNEQFF.

The genes are TRBV7-8 and TRBJ2-5, with D possibly being TRBD1 (6 bases). The V end was cut by 4 bases, the J end by 1 base, with 16 bases between. Germline assignment: CDR1 SGHVS and CDR2 FQNEAQ. The CDR3 is 16 residues long. This CDR3 reads CASSSAGQPIQETQYF. In DNA form, the CDR3 reads TGTGCCAGCAGCTCCGCCGGACAGCCCATCCAAGAGACCCAGTACTTC.

The J gene is TRBJ2-3, the V gene TRBV12-3 or TRBV12-4; D ambiguous. V shed 6 bases and J shed 1 base, with 8 bases lying between them. This CDR3 has 13 residues. Here the CDR3 reads CASRLRGTDTQYF. CDR3 sequence (DNA): TGTGCCAGCAGACTTAGGGGCACAGATACGCAGTATTTT.

The chain recombines TRBV6-2 or TRBV6-3 with TRBJ2-1, with 12 nucleotides matching TRBD2. The CDR3 loop spans 19 amino acids. V dropped 0 bases and J dropped 0; count of bases not matched to a gene: 6. Germline CDR1 reads MNHEY; CDR2 reads SVGEGT. The CDR3 reads CASSYSGTSGRFSYNEQFF. Here the CDR3 DNA reads TGTGCCAGCAGTTACTCCGGGACTAGCGGGCGCTTCTCCTACAATGAGCAGTTCTTC.

The chain carries TRBV3-1 and TRBJ1-3; D perhaps matches TRBD1 (6 bases). Germline V gene data show CDR1 as LGHDT and CDR2 as YNNKEL (reference sequence). The CDR3 runs 15 residues. V was shortened by 6 bases and J by 5 bases, with 17 bases between the two germline ends. CDR3 sequence (DNA): TGTGCCAGCAGTCTTAAAACAGGGAGAAGAAACACCATATATTTT. Its protein product is CASSLKTGRRNTIYF.